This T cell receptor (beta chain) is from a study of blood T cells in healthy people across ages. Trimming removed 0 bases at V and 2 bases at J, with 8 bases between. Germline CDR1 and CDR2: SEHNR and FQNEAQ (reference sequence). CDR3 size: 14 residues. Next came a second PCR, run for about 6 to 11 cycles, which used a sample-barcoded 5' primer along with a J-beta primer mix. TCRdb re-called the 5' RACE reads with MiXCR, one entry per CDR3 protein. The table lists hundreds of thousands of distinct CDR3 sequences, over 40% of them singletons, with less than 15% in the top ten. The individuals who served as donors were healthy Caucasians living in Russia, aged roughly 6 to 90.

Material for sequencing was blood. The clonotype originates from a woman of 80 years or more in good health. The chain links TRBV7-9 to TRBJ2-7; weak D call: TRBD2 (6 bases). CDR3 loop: CASSLAGRTYEQYF. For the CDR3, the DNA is TGTGCCAGCAGCTTAGCGGGGAGGACCTACGAGCAGTACTTC.